This T cell receptor beta chain was captured by sequencing in a study of identical twins. TCRdb re-called the 5' RACE reads through MiXCR, storing one row per CDR3 protein. Of some 730,000 distinct CDR3 sequences in the sample, about 20% are singletons; the top ten hold about 12%. Many counts were recorded for this clonotype. The sample was also reused in another study, on T cells expressing NK-cell markers.

The TCR comes from a woman under 30 in good health. The specimen sequenced was PBMCs.

Here the CDR3 DNA reads TGTGCCAGCAGCCGGACAGGGGGCGGCTACACCTTC. Its protein is CASSRTGGGYTF. The V gene is TRBV12-3 or TRBV12-4, the J gene TRBJ1-2, with 11 bases aligning to TRBD1. The CDR3 has 12 residues. Trimming removed 6 bases from V and 8 bases from J; junction bases left unmatched: 2.